Presented here are 26 T cell receptor beta chains from one specimen sequenced in a study of blood T cell repertoires in COVID-19. Assay: immunoSEQ multiplex PCR; the TCRdb copy retains only in-frame clones and omits some. The sample has about 270,000 clones, roughly 84% seen once. Sequenced sample: peripheral blood. Receptors originate from a young woman with acute or convalescent COVID-19.

The J gene is TRBJ2-5, the V gene TRBV7-9; TRBD1 aligns across 9 bases. J was trimmed by 1 base and V by 8 bases; bases with no gene match: 8. Germline CDR1 SEHNR, CDR2 FQNEAQ (reference sequence). This CDR3 is built from 15 residues. The CDR3 bases are TGTGCCAGCGACTGGACAGGGGTCACCCAAGAGACCCAGTACTTC. Translated, it gives CASDWTGVTQETQYF.

The V gene is TRBV10-2, the J gene TRBJ2-5; 13 bases line up with TRBD2. Germline lookup yields CDR1 WSHSY and CDR2 SAAADI. This CDR3 comprises 14 residues. The junction had 7 bases not matched to a gene; V was cut back by 10 bases and J by 5 bases. The CDR3: CATGLAGVGETQYF. DNA of the CDR3: TGCGCCACCGGACTAGCGGGAGTGGGGGAGACCCAGTACTTC.

This clone came up once. The CDR3 reads CASSQDGVSEAFF. The CDR3 DNA follows: TGCGCCAGCAGCCAAGACGGGGTTTCTGAAGCTTTCTTT. The chain employs TRBV4-3 and TRBJ1-1, with D unresolved. The CDR3 sequence is 13 residues long. With 0 bases removed from V and 6 bases from J, the gap between germline ends came to 8 bases. Germline assignment: CDR1 LGHNA and CDR2 YSLEER.

This chain uses TRBV19 with TRBJ1-2; D is uncertain. The V end was cut by 5 bases, the J end by 8 bases, with 9 bases between. The germline gives CDR1 LNHDA, CDR2 SQIVND (reference sequence). This CDR3 comprises 11 residues. CDR3 in amino acids: CASSAESGYTF. In nucleotides, the CDR3 is TGTGCCAGTAGTGCGGAAAGCGGCTACACCTTC.

The chain recombines TRBV19 with TRBJ2-1, with 7 bases that match TRBD1. The CDR3 is 13 residues long. CDR1 is LNHDA, CDR2 SQIVND, per germline (reference sequence). V trimming: 6 bases; J trimming: 7 bases; junction bases outside the gene matches: 6. The CDR3 region has the DNA TGTGCCAGTAGACCGACAGGGTGGAATGAGCAGTTCTTC. It specifies CASRPTGWNEQFF.

This clone was seen at least ten times. The chain links TRBV28 to TRBJ1-1; 9 bases line up with TRBD1. Germline trimming cut 5 bases from V and 5 bases from J; bases unmatched to any gene: 18. CDR3 length equals 18 residues. Germline CDR1 reads MDHEN; CDR2 reads SYDVKM. The CDR3 bases are TGTGCCAGCAGTCACGATAGAGACGGGACAGGGAAAAAGACTGAAGCTTTCTTT. Its translation is CASSHDRDGTGKKTEAFF.

This clone was seen once. The V and J genes are TRBV30 and TRBJ2-3; 8 bases map to TRBD2. J gave up 5 bases and V 1 base, and 11 bases lay outside the gene matches. Germline values: CDR1 GTSNPN, CDR2 SVGIG (reference sequence). The CDR3 runs to 16 residues. The CDR3: CAWSGLSGTLVDTQYF. Written as DNA, the CDR3 is TGTGCCTGGAGTGGGCTTAGCGGGACCTTGGTAGATACGCAGTATTTT. The full variable domain, completed using reference TRBV30 and TRBJ2-3, is SQTIHQWPATLVQPVGSPLSLECTVEGTSNPNLYWYRQAAGRGLQLLFYSVGIGQISSEVPQNLSASRPQDRQFILSSKKLLLSDSGFYLCAWSGLSGTLVDTQYFGPGTRLTVL.

The chain has TRBV5-6 and TRBJ2-7; 12 nucleotides agree with TRBD2. Germline V gives CDR1 SGHDT, CDR2 YYEEEE. This CDR3 has 14 residues. J lost 9 bases, V lost 7 bases, and 11 bases had no gene match. The CDR3: CASGVEGLAGGQYF. CDR3 sequence (DNA): TGTGCCAGCGGGGTCGAGGGACTAGCGGGTGGGCAGTACTTC.

The chain combines TRBV28 with TRBJ1-5, with 7 bases aligning to TRBD1. The length of the CDR3 is 15 residues. J gave up 0 bases and V 8 bases, and 7 bases lay outside the gene matches. Germline V gene lookup returns CDR1 MDHEN and CDR2 SYDVKM. The CDR3 DNA sequence: TGTGCCAGCGGCACAGGGGAATTTAGCAATCAGCCCCAGCATTTT. This translates into CASGTGEFSNQPQHF.

The chain recombines TRBV27 with TRBJ2-4, with 8 bases identical to TRBD1. V trimming: 5 bases; J trimming: 1 base; junction bases outside the gene matches: 7. The germline gives CDR1 MNHEY, CDR2 SMNVEV (reference sequence). The CDR3 runs 16 residues. CDR3 coding DNA: TGTGCCAGCAGTCCTTGGACAGGGAAGGCCAAAAACATTCAGTACTTC. This translates into CASSPWTGKAKNIQYF.

The chain carries TRBV3-1 (or the pseudogene TRBV3-2) and TRBJ1-1; 7 bases are shared with TRBD1. Germline CDR1 LGHDT, CDR2 YNNKEL (reference sequence). The CDR3 is 13 amino acids. Unmatched junction bases numbered 3, after V lost 0 bases and J lost 8 bases. The CDR3 loop reads CASSQDGTAEAFF. Written as DNA, the CDR3 is TGTGCCAGCAGCCAAGATGGGACAGCCGAAGCTTTCTTT.

The V gene is TRBV12-3 or TRBV12-4, the J gene TRBJ1-2, with a weak D call TRBD1 (6 bases). The V gene lost 5 bases and the J gene lost 5 bases, with 12 bases spanning the gap. The CDR3 has 13 residues. CDR3 region: CASSTTGQYGYTF. For the CDR3, the DNA is TGTGCCAGCAGTACCACAGGACAGTATGGCTACACCTTC.

The chain links TRBV5-5 to TRBJ1-1; 7 positions agree with TRBD1. The ends lost 0 bases at V and 1 base at J; junction bases unmatched: 6. The CDR3 consists of 16 residues. Germline-derived CDR1 and CDR2 are SGHKS and YYEKEE (reference sequence). The CDR3 nucleotides read TGTGCCAGCAGCTTGGTAGGGGGCTCTGGGAACACTGAAGCTTTCTTT. Encoded protein: CASSLVGGSGNTEAFF.

The genes are TRBV27 and TRBJ2-1, with 11 bases fitting TRBD2. The CDR3 sequence is 16 residues long. Looked up from germline, CDR1 is MNHEY and CDR2 is SMNVEV (reference sequence). Trimming took 2 bases from V and 5 from J; bases not matched to a gene: 5. Written as DNA, the CDR3 is TGTGCCAGCAGTTTACTACTAGCGGGAGATCACAATGAGCAGTTCTTC. Translated: CASSLLLAGDHNEQFF.

V usage is TRBV7-6 and J usage is TRBJ2-2, with 8 bases that match TRBD1. The CDR3 totals 15 residues. The trim removed 5 bases at V and 6 bases at J, leaving 8 bases unmatched. CDR1 is SGHVS and CDR2 is FNYEAQ in the germline V gene. CDR3 sequence reads: CASSRDIQGAGELFF. The CDR3 DNA sequence: TGTGCCAGCAGCCGTGACATACAGGGGGCCGGGGAGCTGTTTTTT.

The table lists this clone with a count of one. The V gene is TRBV19, the J gene TRBJ2-4; 7 bases line up with TRBD2. Germline V lookup: CDR1 LNHDA, CDR2 SQIVND (reference sequence). Germline trimming cut 2 bases from V and 0 bases from J; bases unmatched to any gene: 7. The CDR3 sequence is 17 residues long. The CDR3: CASSIQGGFLAKNIQYF. CDR3 DNA sequence: TGTGCCAGTAGTATACAGGGAGGGTTCCTAGCCAAAAACATTCAGTACTTC.

This clone was picked up a small number of times. The chain joins TRBV7-2 to TRBJ1-4; TRBD1 might be the D (6 bases). CDR1 is SGHTA, CDR2 FQGNSA, per germline. The CDR3 consists of 15 residues. Trimming shortened V by 4 bases and J by 5 bases, and 14 bases separated the two germline ends. DNA for the CDR3: TGTGCCAGCAGCTATCGAACAGGGCGAAATGAAAAACTGTTTTTT. Translating it yields CASSYRTGRNEKLFF.

The genes are TRBV7-2 and TRBJ2-1; D might be TRBD2 (6 bases). The V end lost 5 bases, the J end lost 5 bases, and 19 bases lay between the germline ends. Germline CDR1 and CDR2: SGHTA and FQGNSA. CDR3 size: 16 residues. The CDR3 region is CASSGGGVKWDNEQFF. The CDR3 DNA sequence: TGTGCCAGCAGCGGCGGAGGGGTAAAGTGGGACAATGAGCAGTTCTTC.

Concerning this clone: Different DNA sequences within this sample yield the same CDR3. The chain joins TRBV7-9 to TRBJ1-5; the D gene is possibly TRBD1 (5 bases). The CDR3 loop spans 14 amino acids. Germline lookup yields CDR1 SEHNR and CDR2 FQNEAQ (reference sequence). The V end was cut by 2 bases, the J end by 0 bases, with 5 bases between. CDR3 in amino acids: CASSLRGSNQPQHF. In DNA form, the CDR3 reads TGTGCCAGCAGCTTAAGGGGTAGCAATCAGCCCCAGCATTTT.

CDR3 protein: CASSSRTSGGTDTQYF. DNA of the CDR3: TGTGCCAGCAGCTCCAGGACTTCCGGGGGCACAGATACGCAGTATTTT. The chain employs TRBV7-2 and TRBJ2-3; possible D gene TRBD2, 5 bases. V was pared by 4 bases and J by 1 base, with 15 bases between. Germline assignment: CDR1 SGHTA and CDR2 FQGNSA. The CDR3 is 16 amino acids.

The chain combines TRBV5-6 with TRBJ2-7; TRBD1 is a possible D gene (6 bases). CDR3 length: 13 amino acids. The V gene lost 4 bases and the J gene lost 3 bases, with 11 bases spanning the gap. Per germline, CDR1 SGHDT and CDR2 YYEEEE. Here the CDR3 DNA reads TGTGCCAGCAGCGGCCGGGACAACTACGAGCAGTACTTC. It codes for CASSGRDNYEQYF.

V gene TRBV6-1 combines with J gene TRBJ1-2; possible D gene TRBD1, 5 bases. The CDR3 has 16 amino acids. CDR1 and CDR2 from the germline V gene are MNHNS and SASEGT. Deletions cut 2 bases from V and 6 bases from J, with 19 bases between. The CDR3 nucleotides are TGTGCCAGCAGTGAAAGGGGATTAACAGACCCTAATGGCTACACCTTC. Its protein product is CASSERGLTDPNGYTF.

As DNA, the CDR3 is TGTGCCAGCAGTTTATACGGAGATTGGCCCCAGCATTTT. Encoded protein: CASSLYGDWPQHF. The chain is built from TRBV27 and TRBJ1-5, with D unclear. V lost 1 base, J lost 9 bases, and 10 bases lay in between. Germline V CDR1 and CDR2: MNHEY, SMNVEV (reference sequence). This CDR3 spans 13 amino acids.

This clone occurred a few times. The J gene is TRBJ1-5, the V gene TRBV28, with D possibly TRBD1 on 6 matching bases. Germline V lookup: CDR1 MDHEN, CDR2 SYDVKM. Trimming left V 6 bases short and J 5 bases short, with 17 bases between. The CDR3 totals 15 residues. The CDR3 loop is CASRRDNAYYQPQHF. The CDR3 DNA sequence: TGTGCCAGCAGGAGGGACAACGCCTACTATCAGCCCCAGCATTTT.

The gene calls are TRBV5-5 and TRBJ2-2; D is ambiguous. The CDR3 sequence is 15 residues long. The V gene's germline CDR1 is SGHKS and CDR2 YYEKEE (reference sequence). V was pared by 0 bases and J by 0 bases, with 6 bases between. The CDR3 region has the DNA TGTGCCAGCAGCTTGGTCAGTACGAACACCGGGGAGCTGTTTTTT. Its translation is CASSLVSTNTGELFF.

J is TRBJ1-2 and V is TRBV28; tentative D call: TRBD1 (6 bases). The CDR3 extends over 18 amino acids. The V and J ends lost 1 base and 3 bases respectively, with 21 bases between them. Germline lookup yields CDR1 MDHEN and CDR2 SYDVKM. The CDR3 region is CASSLFAGGNTNHYGYTF. CDR3 sequence (DNA): TGTGCCAGCAGTTTATTTGCTGGGGGCAACACAAACCACTATGGCTACACCTTC.